These 28 T cell receptor beta chains originate from one sample sequenced in a study of T cells in Graves' hyperthyroidism and ophthalmopathy. It was RNA transcripts that yielded the amplified TCR beta CDR3 regions. With the HTBI primer set, the TCR CDR3 went through a first round of RT-PCR. TCRdb re-called the multiplex PCR reads with MiXCR, one entry per CDR3 protein. In the table there are approximately 330,000 distinct CDR3 sequences, 21% of which are singletons. Sequencing input: blood. Receptors were obtained from a woman aged 45-59 years with Graves' hyperthyroidism.

This chain links TRBV7-3 with TRBJ2-5; 10 bases match TRBD2. The CDR3 extends over 15 amino acids. The J segment lost 2 bases and the V segment lost 5 bases, leaving 5 bases of the junction unmatched. Germline assignment: CDR1 SGHTA and CDR2 FQGTGA. The CDR3 here is CASSVSGGLQETQYF. CDR3 bases: TGTGCCAGCAGCGTTAGCGGGGGGTTACAAGAGACCCAGTACTTC.

The genes are TRBV20-1 and TRBJ2-2, with D possibly matching TRBD1 (6 bases). Germline CDR1 and CDR2: DFQATT and SNEGSKA (reference sequence). The CDR3 extends over 13 amino acids. The V end was cut by 6 bases, the J end by 8 bases, with 16 bases between. The CDR3 region is CSAPGTTRGELFF. In nucleotides, the CDR3 is TGCAGTGCCCCCGGGACAACCAGGGGGGAGCTGTTTTTT.

This clonotype occurred many times. This rearrangement joins TRBV2 to TRBJ2-3; no definite D call. Trimming left V 4 bases short and J 3 bases short, with 11 bases between. Looked up from germline, CDR1 is SNHLY and CDR2 is FYNNEI. The CDR3 runs 14 residues. The chain's CDR3 is CASSVFSGTDTQYF. The CDR3 bases are TGTGCCAGCAGTGTATTTTCTGGGACAGATACGCAGTATTTT.

This clonotype was observed many times. The genes are TRBV11-3 and TRBJ2-5; 7 bases map to TRBD1. The CDR3 runs 14 residues. Germline loops: CDR1 SGHNT, CDR2 YENEEA. With 4 bases clipped from V and 1 base from J, the junction kept 3 bases outside the gene matches. CDR3: CASSSGQFQETQYF. Here the CDR3 DNA reads TGTGCCAGCAGCTCGGGACAGTTCCAAGAGACCCAGTACTTC. The full variable domain, in which reference TRBV11-3 and TRBJ2-5 provide the parts outside the CDR3, is EAGVVQSPRYKIIEKKQPVAFWCNPISGHNTLYWYLQNLGQGPELLIRYENEEAVDDSQLPKDRFSAERLKGVDSTLKIQPAELGDSAVYLCASSSGQFQETQYFGPGTRLLVL.

This clonotype has at least ten counts. The chain links TRBV20-1 to TRBJ2-2; 10 positions agree with TRBD2. From germline, CDR1 is DFQATT and CDR2 SNEGSKA (reference sequence). The V gene end was trimmed by 3 bases and the J gene end by 6 bases; junction bases not matched to a gene: 10. CDR3 length: 16 amino acids. CDR3 coding DNA: TGCAGTGCTAGTATGATCGGGCTAGCGGGAGCCGGGGAGCTGTTTTTT. Translated: CSASMIGLAGAGELFF.

This clonotype was seen once. The rearrangement links TRBV28 to TRBJ2-2; D possibly corresponds to TRBD2 (6 bases). This CDR3 contains 14 residues. Germline CDR1 is MDHEN and CDR2 is SYDVKM. V lost 3 bases to trimming and J lost 6 bases, with 11 bases between them. Written as DNA, the CDR3 is TGTGCCAGCAGTTTGCCGGGGGTCGCCGGGGAGCTGTTTTTT. Translation gives CASSLPGVAGELFF.

About this clonotype itself: The germline gene is not matched at one end of the junction; a read error may be the cause. The J gene is TRBJ2-7, the V gene TRBV6-1, with D possibly matching TRBD2 (5 bases). Germline V gene lookup returns CDR1 MNHNS and CDR2 SASEGT. The CDR3 length is 15 residues. CDR3 in amino acids: CASSPPRLASYEQHF. The CDR3 nucleotides read TGTGCCAGCAGTCCCCCCCGGCTAGCCAGCTACGAGCAGCACTTC.

The chain employs TRBV6-2 or TRBV6-3 and TRBJ2-5, with D possibly matching TRBD2 (5 bases). Germline CDR1 MNHEY, CDR2 SVGEGT. The length of the CDR3 is 15 residues. Trimming removed 0 bases from V and 2 bases from J, with 10 bases in between. CDR3 sequence (DNA): TGTGCCAGCAGTTACTCCCGGGGAACTCAAGAGACCCAGTACTTC. Translation: CASSYSRGTQETQYF.

This chain uses TRBV20-1 with TRBJ2-5, with 14 nucleotides matching TRBD2. Trimming cost V 4 bases and J 2 bases; bases outside gene matches: 6. The CDR3 is 16 amino acids. Germline-derived CDR1 and CDR2 are DFQATT and SNEGSKA (reference sequence). In DNA form, the CDR3 reads TGCAGTGCTAAGACTAGCGGGAGGGCCTGGCAAGAGACCCAGTACTTC. Protein sequence: CSAKTSGRAWQETQYF.

Only a few counts were recorded for this clonotype. The rearrangement links TRBV18 to TRBJ2-1, with TRBD2 identical over 8 bases. The germline V gene has CDR1 KGHSH and CDR2 LQKENI. The CDR3 extends over 15 amino acids. V lost 2 bases, J lost 2 bases, and 2 bases stayed unmatched. In DNA form, the CDR3 reads TGTGCCAGCTCACCAGGGCGGGGGGCCTACAATGAGCAGTTCTTC. Encoded protein: CASSPGRGAYNEQFF.

In its sample, this clonotype was seen many times. The rearrangement links TRBV28 to TRBJ2-3, with D perhaps being TRBD1 or TRBD2 (5 bases each). Trimming took 4 bases from V and 1 from J, leaving 9 bases between them. CDR1 MDHEN and CDR2 SYDVKM come from the germline V gene. CDR3 length equals 14 residues. DNA for the CDR3: TGTGCCAGCAGTTCCCCGGGACGCACAGATACGCAGTATTTT. Its translation is CASSSPGRTDTQYF.

This clonotype was seen a handful of times. The rearrangement uses TRBV4-1 and TRBJ2-7, with TRBD2 identical over 8 bases. This CDR3 is built from 16 residues. Germline V gene data show CDR1 as MGHRA and CDR2 as YSYEKL. Unmatched junction bases numbered 6, after V lost 2 bases and J lost 0 bases. The CDR3 loop is CASSQRSGGSSYEQYF. CDR3 DNA: TGCGCCAGCAGCCAACGAAGCGGGGGAAGCTCCTACGAGCAGTACTTC.

This clonotype has ten or more counts. The genes are TRBV20-1 and TRBJ2-3; tentative D call: TRBD2 (6 bases). Germline V gene sequence: CDR1 DFQATT, CDR2 SNEGSKA (reference sequence). V lost 3 bases and J lost 6, with 19 bases in between. This CDR3 spans 15 amino acids. The DNA for the CDR3 is TGCAGTGCTAGCGCGACCGGGACTCCCCCGGATACGCAGTATTTT. This encodes CSASATGTPPDTQYF.

This clonotype was seen only a few times. The V call is TRBV28, the J call TRBJ2-2; 8 bases match TRBD1. Germline loops: CDR1 MDHEN, CDR2 SYDVKM. Losses at the gene ends were 5 bases for V and 4 bases for J; bases not matched to a gene: 9. There are 16 residues in the CDR3. The CDR3 loop reads CASSLRGQGSTGELFF. Written as DNA, the CDR3 is TGTGCCAGCAGTCTCAGGGGGCAGGGGAGCACCGGGGAGCTGTTTTTT.

At least ten counts were recorded for this clonotype. This chain joins TRBV6-1 and TRBJ2-7, with D tentatively TRBD1 (6 bases). The CDR3 spans 15 residues. Germline CDR1 MNHNS, CDR2 SASEGT. The ends were cut back, 5 bases at V and 3 bases at J, with 17 bases in the middle. CDR3: CASSPTMTGRYEQYF. The DNA of the CDR3 is TGTGCCAGCAGTCCCACAATGACAGGCCGCTACGAGCAGTACTTC.

Regarding this clonotype: Given a much more abundant clone one base away, this may be a read error. V and J are TRBV28 and TRBJ1-2; D unclear. In germline, CDR1 is MDHEN, CDR2 SYDVKM. This CDR3 is 14 amino acids long. V was trimmed by 2 bases and J by 5 bases, leaving 12 bases between them. CDR3 loop: CASSLRRKRYGYTF. Here the CDR3 DNA reads TGTGCCAGCAGTTTAAGGCGGAAACGGTATGGCTACACCTTC.

This clonotype came up many times. The V and J genes are TRBV3-1 and TRBJ2-5; possibly TRBD1 for D (5 bases). Germline V gene data show CDR1 as LGHDT and CDR2 as YNNKEL (reference sequence). Trimming cost V 0 bases and J 10 bases, with 18 bases left between them. The CDR3 length is 15 residues. CDR3 region: CASSQDMTAPVGQYF. Here the CDR3 DNA reads TGTGCCAGCAGCCAAGATATGACAGCCCCTGTTGGCCAGTACTTC.

This clonotype was recorded many times. This chain links TRBV20-1 with TRBJ1-1; maybe TRBD1 (6 bases). This CDR3 comprises 14 residues. V lost 1 base and J 5 bases, leaving 14 bases between the germline ends. Germline-derived CDR1 and CDR2 are DFQATT and SNEGSKA (reference sequence). The CDR3: CSARVGGPGTEAFF. The CDR3 DNA reads as TGCAGTGCTAGAGTTGGGGGCCCGGGGACTGAAGCTTTCTTT.

This clonotype came up many times. V usage is TRBV6-5 and J usage is TRBJ2-1, with TRBD2 matching 10 bases. CDR1 and CDR2 from the germline V gene are MNHEY and SVGAGI. The length of the CDR3 is 15 residues. The junction had 2 bases not matched to a gene; V was cut back by 4 bases and J by 2 bases. The CDR3, as DNA: TGTGCCAGCAGTTTTGGACTAGCGGCCTACAATGAGCAGTTCTTC. This gives the protein CASSFGLAAYNEQFF.

This clonotype was seen repeatedly, ten times or more. The J gene is TRBJ2-1, the V gene TRBV20-1, with 8 bases that match TRBD2. Trimming removed 0 bases from V and 4 bases from J; junction bases left unmatched: 8. CDR1 and CDR2 (germline): DFQATT, SNEGSKA (reference sequence). The CDR3 loop spans 16 amino acids. CDR3 region: CSARDLSGRGYNEQFF. Here the CDR3 DNA reads TGCAGTGCTAGAGATCTGAGCGGGAGAGGATACAATGAGCAGTTCTTC.

The chain couples TRBV6-2 or TRBV6-3 to TRBJ1-6; unclear D gene. The germline V gene encodes CDR1 MNHEY and CDR2 SVGEGT. Trimming stripped 8 bases from V and 5 bases from J, with 10 bases between. The CDR3 has 13 residues. CDR3 region: CASGSSDNSPLHF. The CDR3 DNA sequence: TGTGCCAGCGGCAGCAGCGATAATTCACCCCTCCACTTT.

Only one count was recorded for this clonotype. In DNA, the CDR3 is TGCAGCGGGGGTAGGGACATAAGGACTGAAGCTTTCTTT. This translates into CSGGRDIRTEAFF. The chain links TRBV29-1 to TRBJ1-1, with D perhaps TRBD1 (6 bases). The length of the CDR3 is 13 residues. The germline CDR1 and CDR2 sequences are SQVTM and ANQGSEA. V was clipped by 7 bases and J by 5 bases, with 17 bases between them.

This clonotype occurred a few times. The J gene is TRBJ2-7, the V gene TRBV3-1; 7 bases are a match to TRBD2. The ends lost 5 bases at V and 6 bases at J; junction bases unmatched: 13. Looked up from germline, CDR1 is LGHDT and CDR2 is YNNKEL (reference sequence). The CDR3 is 15 amino acids. The CDR3 is CASSKKVGGGSEQYF. The DNA for the CDR3 is TGTGCCAGCAGCAAAAAAGTCGGGGGAGGGAGCGAGCAGTACTTC.

This clonotype was observed many times. This rearrangement joins TRBV28 to TRBJ1-5; weak D call: TRBD1 (5 bases). Germline CDR1 reads MDHEN; CDR2 reads SYDVKM. With 5 bases removed from V and 6 bases from J, the gap between germline ends came to 17 bases. This CDR3 has 15 residues. CDR3 residues: CASSPPAGVGQPQHF. Written as DNA, the CDR3 is TGTGCCAGCAGTCCCCCTGCGGGGGTGGGTCAGCCCCAGCATTTT.

This clonotype was detected ten times or more. V gene TRBV11-3 combines with J gene TRBJ1-5; 11 nucleotides match TRBD1. This CDR3 comprises 18 residues. The trim removed 5 bases at V and 0 bases at J, leaving 9 bases unmatched. The germline V gene encodes CDR1 SGHNT and CDR2 YENEEA. The CDR3 region has the DNA TGTGCCAGCAGCCGGCCGGGACAGGGGGAGAATAGCAATCAGCCCCAGCATTTT. It yields the protein CASSRPGQGENSNQPQHF.

With respect to this clonotype: One junction end disagrees with the germline gene, perhaps due to a read error. This chain joins TRBV28 and TRBJ1-2; 7 nucleotides match TRBD1. This CDR3 region has 15 residues. CDR1 and CDR2 (germline): MDHEN, SYDVKM. The CDR3 bases are TGTGCCAGCGGTTTGGACAGGCGGAGAATCTATGGCTACACCTTC. It codes for CASGLDRRRIYGYTF.

The chain has TRBV20-1 and TRBJ1-2; no firm D call. The V end lost 6 bases, the J end lost 12 bases, and 17 bases lay between the germline ends. Germline V CDR1 and CDR2: DFQATT, SNEGSKA (reference sequence). The CDR3 runs to 11 residues. In DNA, the CDR3 is TGCAGTGCCCAAACTGGACCTAGGGACACCTTC. Translation gives CSAQTGPRDTF.

This clonotype was counted ten times or more. The V call is TRBV20-1, the J call TRBJ2-1, with TRBD2 identical over 11 bases. V lost 6 bases and J lost 9; bases outside the gene matches: 7. The germline V gene encodes CDR1 DFQATT and CDR2 SNEGSKA (reference sequence). The CDR3 extends over 13 amino acids. The CDR3 loop is CSAWLLAGGEQFF. The CDR3 DNA follows: TGCAGTGCCTGGTTGCTAGCGGGGGGTGAGCAGTTCTTC.